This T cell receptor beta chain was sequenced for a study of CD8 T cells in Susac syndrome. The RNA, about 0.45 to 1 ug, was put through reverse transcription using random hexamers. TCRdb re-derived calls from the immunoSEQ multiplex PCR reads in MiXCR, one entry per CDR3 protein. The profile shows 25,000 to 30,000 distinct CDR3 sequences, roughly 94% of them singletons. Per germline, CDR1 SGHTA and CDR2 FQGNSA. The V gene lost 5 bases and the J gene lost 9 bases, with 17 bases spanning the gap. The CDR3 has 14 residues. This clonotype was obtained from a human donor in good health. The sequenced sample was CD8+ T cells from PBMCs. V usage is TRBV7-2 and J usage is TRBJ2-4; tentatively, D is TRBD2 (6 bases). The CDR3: CASSHRDSNSIQYF. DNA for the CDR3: TGTGCCAGCAGCCACCGGGACTCGAACTCCATTCAGTACTTC.